This passage covers 27 T cell receptor beta chains from one sample sequenced in a study of blood T cells in healthy people across ages. With a J-beta primer mix and a sample-barcoded 5' primer, a second PCR ran roughly 6 to 11 cycles. TCRdb passed the 5' RACE reads through MiXCR, listing each CDR3 protein once. This sample has about 1.4 million distinct CDR3 sequences, with around 55% found just once. The sequenced sample was blood. These receptors all stem from a man between 18 and 35 years old in good health.

This clonotype was observed a few times. This chain links TRBV15 with TRBJ2-1, with no clear D. This CDR3 spans 13 amino acids. Trimming cost V 4 bases and J 5 bases, with 9 bases left between them. Germline V lookup: CDR1 LNHNV, CDR2 YYDKDF (reference sequence). CDR3 residues: CATSTPGNNEQFF. As DNA, the CDR3 is TGTGCCACCAGCACGCCAGGAAACAATGAGCAGTTCTTC.

The chain couples TRBV10-1 to TRBJ2-3; no definite D call. Germline V CDR1 and CDR2: WNHNN, SYGVQD (reference sequence). The length of the CDR3 is 15 residues. V was cut by 6 bases and J by 3 bases, with 16 bases left in between. Written as DNA, the CDR3 is TGCGCCAGCAGCCAAGGAGATGGTAGTACAGATACGCAGTATTTT. Its translation: CASSQGDGSTDTQYF.

The J gene is TRBJ2-1, the V gene TRBV28; D remains ambiguous. Trimming stripped 6 bases from V and 9 bases from J, with 15 bases between. The CDR3 length is 13 residues. Germline-derived CDR1 and CDR2 are MDHEN and SYDVKM. CDR3 region: CASSHQVRREQFF. CDR3 bases: TGTGCCAGCAGCCATCAGGTTAGACGTGAGCAGTTCTTC.

This clonotype was counted between two and nine times. The chain carries TRBV6-5 and TRBJ2-1; a possible D gene is TRBD1 (6 bases). The CDR3 loop spans 13 amino acids. CDR1 is MNHEY, CDR2 SVGAGI, per germline. V dropped 5 bases and J dropped 4 bases, with 9 bases sitting between them. The DNA for the CDR3 is TGTGCCAGCAGTACAGGACAGTACAATGAGCAGTTCTTC. The encoded protein is CASSTGQYNEQFF.

In its sample, this clonotype was seen a few times. The chain uses TRBV4-2 and TRBJ1-1; D not resolved. V gave up 7 bases and J gave up 1 base, with 13 bases separating them. The CDR3 consists of 14 residues. Per the germline V gene, CDR1 is LGHNA and CDR2 is YNFKEQ. The CDR3 DNA reads as TGTGCCAGCACCGCAGAGGGAACGAACACTGAAGCTTTCTTT. As protein: CASTAEGTNTEAFF.

The rearrangement uses TRBV10-3 and TRBJ2-7; the D gene is possibly TRBD1 (5 bases). This CDR3 spans 11 amino acids. Germline CDR1 reads ENHRY; CDR2 reads SYGVKD. V was cut by 8 bases and J by 3 bases, with 8 bases left in between. DNA for the CDR3: TGTGCCATCGGGCAGGGCTACGAGCAGTACTTC. Translation gives CAIGQGYEQYF.

The gene calls are TRBV20-1 and TRBJ2-1; D gene unclear. The CDR3 runs 14 residues. Trimming cost V 5 bases and J 0 bases, with 11 bases left between them. CDR1 is DFQATT, CDR2 SNEGSKA, per germline (reference sequence). CDR3 loop: CSADLLSSYNEQFF. Here the CDR3 DNA reads TGCAGTGCTGACCTCCTGAGCTCCTACAATGAGCAGTTCTTC.

The V call is TRBV20-1, the J call TRBJ1-2; D gene uncertain. V was pared by 6 bases and J by 8 bases, with 22 bases between. The length of the CDR3 is 14 residues. Germline lookup yields CDR1 DFQATT and CDR2 SNEGSKA (reference sequence). CDR3 bases: TGCAGTGCCCGACCCGACTCATCCTGGGGAGGCTACACCTTC. It yields the protein CSARPDSSWGGYTF.

The chain employs TRBV20-1 and TRBJ1-2; 11 bases are a match to TRBD1. This CDR3 spans 17 amino acids. J lost 8 bases, V lost 0 bases, and 14 bases had no gene match. From germline, CDR1 is DFQATT and CDR2 SNEGSKA (reference sequence). This CDR3 reads CSARELIPGQGDLGYTF. CDR3 coding DNA: TGCAGTGCTAGAGAGTTAATCCCGGGACAGGGGGATTTAGGCTACACCTTC.

This clonotype showed up just once. V is TRBV7-2 and J is TRBJ2-7, with 7 bases identical to TRBD1. The J call may not be correct, given that the DNA end is closer to TRBJ2-5. There are 14 residues in the CDR3. The germline V gene encodes CDR1 SGHTA and CDR2 FQGNSA. DNA of the CDR3: TGTGCCAGCAGCGCGGACAGGCGACAAGAGACCCAGTACTTC. Its protein is CASSADRRQETQYF.

This clonotype was seen more than once but under ten times. The gene calls are TRBV11-2 and TRBJ2-7; 8 positions match TRBD2. This CDR3 is built from 18 residues. The J segment lost 0 bases and the V segment lost 1 base, leaving 11 bases of the junction unmatched. Per germline, CDR1 SGHAT and CDR2 FQNNGV. CDR3 protein: CASSLAGRGADSSYEQYF. The CDR3 nucleotides are TGTGCCAGCAGCTTAGCGGGGCGGGGGGCCGATAGCTCCTACGAGCAGTACTTC.

This clonotype has more than one count but fewer than ten. V usage is TRBV4-2 and J usage is TRBJ2-7; D may be TRBD1 (6 bases). This CDR3 has 17 residues. Looked up from germline, CDR1 is LGHNA and CDR2 is YNFKEQ. V was shortened by 1 base and J by 2 bases, with 18 bases between the two germline ends. DNA for the CDR3: TGTGCCAGCAGCCAAGTCGTAAGGACAGCGGTCCCCTACGAGCAGTACTTC. This sequence encodes CASSQVVRTAVPYEQYF.

The rearrangement joins TRBV5-1 to TRBJ2-2, with D unclear. The CDR3 is 14 residues long. CDR1 is SGHRS, CDR2 YFSETQ, per germline. With 3 bases removed from V and 5 bases from J, the gap between germline ends came to 11 bases. CDR3: CASSWADLTGELFF. CDR3 sequence (DNA): TGCGCCAGCAGCTGGGCAGACTTAACCGGGGAGCTGTTTTTT.

The genes are TRBV4-3 and TRBJ2-4, with 7 bases matching TRBD2. The CDR3 sequence is 17 residues long. CDR1 and CDR2 (germline): LGHNA, YSLEER. V was pared by 3 bases and J by 6 bases, with 14 bases of the junction left unmatched. CDR3 residues: CASSQIAGVSHSNIQYF. The CDR3 DNA sequence: TGCGCCAGCAGCCAGATCGCGGGAGTTTCGCATTCAAACATTCAGTACTTC.

In its sample, this clonotype was seen once. The genes are TRBV5-1 and TRBJ2-7; 10 bases are shared with TRBD1. The V segment lost 2 bases and the J segment 5 bases; nucleotides outside the gene matches: 10. The CDR3 consists of 16 residues. The germline V gene has CDR1 SGHRS and CDR2 YFSETQ. The CDR3 DNA follows: TGCGCCAGCAGCTTAATCCGACAGGGGGCAGGGAACGAGCAGTACTTC. Translation gives CASSLIRQGAGNEQYF.

V usage is TRBV20-1 and J usage is TRBJ2-7; 11 bases agree with TRBD2. The CDR3 runs to 15 residues. Trimming took 3 bases from V and 5 from J; bases not matched to a gene: 9. Germline CDR1 and CDR2: DFQATT and SNEGSKA (reference sequence). The CDR3 coding sequence is TGCAGTGCTAGGGAACTAGCGGGAGCTTTGGACGAGCAGTACTTC. Protein: CSARELAGALDEQYF.

This clonotype was detected only a few times. V and J are TRBV12-3 or TRBV12-4 and TRBJ2-1; D gene ambiguous. The V end was cut by 3 bases, the J end by 9 bases, with 15 bases between. The length of the CDR3 is 14 residues. The CDR3: CASSFMEGGSEQFF. CDR3 nucleotides: TGTGCCAGCAGTTTCATGGAAGGCGGTTCTGAGCAGTTCTTC.

CDR3 amino acids: CASSESSGGLTGELFF. In nucleotides, the CDR3 is TGCGCCAGCAGTGAGTCATCCGGGGGGCTAACCGGGGAGCTGTTTTTT. V gene TRBV10-1 combines with J gene TRBJ2-2, with a tentative D call TRBD2 (7 bases). Trimming shortened V by 0 bases and J by 5 bases, and 13 bases separated the two germline ends. Germline CDR1 is WNHNN and CDR2 is SYGVQD (reference sequence). The CDR3 loop spans 16 amino acids.

Notes on this clonotype: The junction and the germline gene differ at one end; a read error may be behind it. This sequence joins TRBV5-1 and TRBJ2-1, with D unresolved. The DNA matches TRBJ2-7 better at its end, which makes the J call doubtful. Germline V lookup: CDR1 SGHRS, CDR2 YFSETQ. The CDR3 runs 12 residues. The CDR3 sequence is CASSLDPGEQYF. The CDR3 DNA follows: TGTGCCAGCAGCCTAGACCCCGGGGAGCAGTACTTC.

This clonotype was counted only a few times. The J gene is TRBJ2-5, the V gene TRBV10-2; the D gene is possibly TRBD1 (6 bases). The germline V gene has CDR1 WSHSY and CDR2 SAAADI. V gave up 2 bases and J gave up 8 bases, with 18 bases separating them. CDR3 length: 15 amino acids. CDR3 sequence reads: CASSEGDTRPGTQYF. CDR3 DNA sequence: TGCGCCAGCAGTGAGGGGGACACCCGACCGGGTACCCAGTACTTC.

The V gene is TRBV12-3 or TRBV12-4, the J gene TRBJ1-1; no definite D call. The CDR3 runs 14 residues. The ends were cut back, 3 bases at V and 3 bases at J, with 11 bases in the middle. CDR3 in DNA: TGTGCCAGCAGTTTTACCGGACGGGACACTGAAGCTTTCTTT. Its protein is CASSFTGRDTEAFF.

The rearrangement joins TRBV29-1 to TRBJ1-2, with D tentatively TRBD1 (5 bases). Germline values: CDR1 SQVTM, CDR2 ANQGSEA. The CDR3 totals 13 residues. V lost 8 bases, J lost 3 bases, and 16 bases lay in between. CDR3 loop: CSLKTPGDYGYTF. The CDR3 region has the DNA TGCAGCCTAAAAACCCCGGGGGACTATGGCTACACCTTC.

The V gene is TRBV7-2, the J gene TRBJ2-5; TRBD2 matches 7 bases. V gave up 2 bases and J gave up 5 bases; unmatched junction bases: 5. Germline assignment: CDR1 SGHTA and CDR2 FQGNSA. CDR3 size: 14 residues. The CDR3 sequence is CASSLLTSRETQYF. CDR3 coding DNA: TGTGCCAGCAGCTTATTGACTAGCAGGGAGACCCAGTACTTC.

This clonotype was seen only a few times. The rearrangement links TRBV10-2 to TRBJ2-5; D is unclear. This CDR3 has 14 amino acids. Per germline, CDR1 WSHSY and CDR2 SAAADI. V lost 6 bases, J lost 3 bases, and 14 bases lay in between. CDR3 amino acids: CASRDMTPKETQYF. CDR3 nucleotides: TGCGCCAGCAGGGATATGACACCTAAAGAGACCCAGTACTTC.

The chain uses TRBV27 and TRBJ1-2; tentative D call: TRBD1 (6 bases). Trimming removed 4 bases from V and 8 bases from J, with 17 bases in between. Germline CDR1 is MNHEY and CDR2 is SMNVEV (reference sequence). This CDR3 is built from 14 residues. The CDR3 DNA follows: TGTGCCAGCAGTTCGGCAGGGGTGGGCCTCGGCTACACCTTC. Protein product: CASSSAGVGLGYTF.

The chain uses TRBV3-1 and TRBJ1-2; D not resolved. Per the germline V gene, CDR1 is LGHDT and CDR2 is YNNKEL (reference sequence). The CDR3 sequence is 17 residues long. V lost 0 bases, J lost 0 bases, and 14 bases lay in between. Here the CDR3 reads CASSQDQYGLTNYGYTF. The CDR3 nucleotides are TGTGCCAGCAGCCAAGATCAGTATGGGCTTACTAACTATGGCTACACCTTC.

With respect to this clonotype: A read error may account for a junction end that differs from germline. The J gene is TRBJ1-5, the V gene TRBV9; D perhaps matches TRBD1 (5 bases). There are 17 residues in the CDR3. Germline V gives CDR1 SGDLS, CDR2 YYNGEE. CDR3 sequence reads: CASSVGLGVIGNQPQHF. The DNA of the CDR3 is TGTGCCAGCAGCGTAGGCCTGGGGGTGATAGGCAATCAACCCCAGCATTTT.